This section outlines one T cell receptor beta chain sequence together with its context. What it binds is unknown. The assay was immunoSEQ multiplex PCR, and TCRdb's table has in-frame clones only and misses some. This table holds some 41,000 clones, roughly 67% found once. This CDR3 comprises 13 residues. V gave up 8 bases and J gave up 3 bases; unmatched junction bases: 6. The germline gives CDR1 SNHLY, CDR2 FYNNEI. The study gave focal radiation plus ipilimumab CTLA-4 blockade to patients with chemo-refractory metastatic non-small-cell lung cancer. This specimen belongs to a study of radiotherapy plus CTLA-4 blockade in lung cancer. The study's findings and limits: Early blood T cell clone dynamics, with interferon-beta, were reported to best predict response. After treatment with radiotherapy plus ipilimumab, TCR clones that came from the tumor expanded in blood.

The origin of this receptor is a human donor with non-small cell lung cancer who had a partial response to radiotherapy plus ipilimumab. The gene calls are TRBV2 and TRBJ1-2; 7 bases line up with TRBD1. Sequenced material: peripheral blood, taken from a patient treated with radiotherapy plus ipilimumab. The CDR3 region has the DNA TGTGCCAGCCTAGCTGGACAGGACTATGGCTACACCTTC. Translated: CASLAGQDYGYTF.